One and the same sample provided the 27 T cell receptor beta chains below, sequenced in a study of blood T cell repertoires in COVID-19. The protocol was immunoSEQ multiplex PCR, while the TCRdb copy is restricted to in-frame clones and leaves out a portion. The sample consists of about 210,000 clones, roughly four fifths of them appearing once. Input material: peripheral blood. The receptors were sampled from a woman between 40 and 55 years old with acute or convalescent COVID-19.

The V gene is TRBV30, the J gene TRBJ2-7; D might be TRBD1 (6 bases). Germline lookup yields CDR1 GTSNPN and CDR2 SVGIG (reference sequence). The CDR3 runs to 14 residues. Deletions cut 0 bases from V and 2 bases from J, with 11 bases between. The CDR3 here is CAWSVGASTYEQYF. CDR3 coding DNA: TGTGCCTGGAGTGTGGGGGCGAGTACCTACGAGCAGTACTTC.

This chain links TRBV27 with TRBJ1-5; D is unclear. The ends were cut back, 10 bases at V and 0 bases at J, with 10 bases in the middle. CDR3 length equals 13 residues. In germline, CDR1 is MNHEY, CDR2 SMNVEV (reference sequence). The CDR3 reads CATRAYSNQPQHF. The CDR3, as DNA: TGTGCCACCAGAGCGTATAGCAATCAGCCCCAGCATTTT.

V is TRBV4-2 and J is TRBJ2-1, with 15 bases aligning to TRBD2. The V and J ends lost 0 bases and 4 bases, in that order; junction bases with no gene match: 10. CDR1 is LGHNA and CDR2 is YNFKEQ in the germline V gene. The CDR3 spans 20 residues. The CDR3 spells CASSQDFGTSGGSIYNEQFF. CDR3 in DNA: TGTGCCAGCAGCCAAGATTTTGGGACTAGCGGGGGGTCAATATACAATGAGCAGTTCTTC.

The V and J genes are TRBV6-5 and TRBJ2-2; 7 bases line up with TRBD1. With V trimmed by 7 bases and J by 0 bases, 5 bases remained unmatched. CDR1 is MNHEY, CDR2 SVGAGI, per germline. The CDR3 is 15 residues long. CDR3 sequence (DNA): TGTGCCAGCATAACCGGGACAGCGAACACCGGGGAGCTGTTTTTT. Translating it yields CASITGTANTGELFF.

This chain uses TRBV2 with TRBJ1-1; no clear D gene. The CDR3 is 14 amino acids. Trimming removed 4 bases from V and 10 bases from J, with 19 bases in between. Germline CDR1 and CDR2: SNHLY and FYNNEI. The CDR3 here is CASSGQVLNLGAFF. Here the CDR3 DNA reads TGTGCCAGCAGTGGGCAGGTCCTAAATCTGGGAGCTTTCTTT.

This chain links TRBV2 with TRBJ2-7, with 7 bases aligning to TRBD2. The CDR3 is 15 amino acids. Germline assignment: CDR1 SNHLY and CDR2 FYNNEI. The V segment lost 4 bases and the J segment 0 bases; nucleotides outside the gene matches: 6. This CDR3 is CASSVDGRISYEQYF. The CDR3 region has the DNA TGTGCCAGCAGTGTAGACGGGAGGATCTCCTACGAGCAGTACTTC.

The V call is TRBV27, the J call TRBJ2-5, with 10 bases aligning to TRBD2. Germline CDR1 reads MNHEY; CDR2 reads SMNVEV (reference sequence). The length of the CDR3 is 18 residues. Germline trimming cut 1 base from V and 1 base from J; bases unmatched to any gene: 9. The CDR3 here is CASSLLAPLAGSQETQYF. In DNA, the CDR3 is TGTGCCAGCAGTTTATTGGCCCCACTAGCGGGGAGCCAAGAGACCCAGTACTTC.

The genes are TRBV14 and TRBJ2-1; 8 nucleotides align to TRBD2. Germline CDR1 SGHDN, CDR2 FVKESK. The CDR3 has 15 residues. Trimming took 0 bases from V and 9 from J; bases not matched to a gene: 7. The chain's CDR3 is CASSQDSAGVFEQFF. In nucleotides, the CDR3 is TGTGCCAGCAGCCAAGATTCAGCGGGGGTTTTTGAGCAGTTCTTC.

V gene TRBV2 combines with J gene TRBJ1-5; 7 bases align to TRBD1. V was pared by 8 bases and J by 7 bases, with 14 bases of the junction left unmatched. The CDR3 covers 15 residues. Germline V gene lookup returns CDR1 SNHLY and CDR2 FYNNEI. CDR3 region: CASHPRQGGEQPQHF. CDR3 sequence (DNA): TGTGCCAGCCACCCCAGGCAAGGGGGCGAGCAGCCCCAGCATTTT.

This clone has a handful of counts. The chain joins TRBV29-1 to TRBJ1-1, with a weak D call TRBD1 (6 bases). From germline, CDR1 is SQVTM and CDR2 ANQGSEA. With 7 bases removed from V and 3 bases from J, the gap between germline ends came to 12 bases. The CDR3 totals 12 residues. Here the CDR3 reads CSARGWDTEAFF. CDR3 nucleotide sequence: TGCAGCGCCAGGGGATGGGACACTGAAGCTTTCTTT.

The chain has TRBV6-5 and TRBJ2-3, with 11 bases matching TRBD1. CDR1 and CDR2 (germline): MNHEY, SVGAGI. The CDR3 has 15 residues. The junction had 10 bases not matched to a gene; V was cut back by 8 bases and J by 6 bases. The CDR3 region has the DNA TGTGCCAGCGGGACGGACAGGGGGCGATTTGATACGCAGTATTTT. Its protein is CASGTDRGRFDTQYF.

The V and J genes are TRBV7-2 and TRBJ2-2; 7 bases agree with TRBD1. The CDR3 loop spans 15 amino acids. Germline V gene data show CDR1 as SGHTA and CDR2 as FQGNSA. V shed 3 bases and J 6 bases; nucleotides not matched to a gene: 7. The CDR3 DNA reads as TGTGCCAGCAGCTTGCATCCCGGACAGGCCGGGGAGCTGTTTTTT. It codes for CASSLHPGQAGELFF.

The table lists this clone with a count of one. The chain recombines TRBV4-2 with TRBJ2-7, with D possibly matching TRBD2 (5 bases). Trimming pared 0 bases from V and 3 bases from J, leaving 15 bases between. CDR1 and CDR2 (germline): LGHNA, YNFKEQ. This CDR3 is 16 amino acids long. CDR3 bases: TGTGCCAGCAGCCAAGATCACGGGGAGAGATACTACGAGCAGTACTTC. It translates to CASSQDHGERYYEQYF.

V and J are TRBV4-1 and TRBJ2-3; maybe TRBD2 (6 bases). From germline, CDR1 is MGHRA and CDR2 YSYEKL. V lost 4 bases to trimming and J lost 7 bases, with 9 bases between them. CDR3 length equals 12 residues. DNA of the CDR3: TGCGCCAGCAGCCGGGGCGGGAATACGCAGTATTTT. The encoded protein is CASSRGGNTQYF.

The CDR3 region is CASSLGLARGNEQFF. The CDR3, as DNA: TGCGCCAGCAGCCTAGGACTAGCTAGAGGAAATGAGCAGTTCTTC. V usage is TRBV5-1 and J usage is TRBJ2-1, with 8 bases identical to TRBD2. The V gene's germline CDR1 is SGHRS and CDR2 YFSETQ. V dropped 4 bases and J dropped 7; count of bases not matched to a gene: 10. There are 15 residues in the CDR3.

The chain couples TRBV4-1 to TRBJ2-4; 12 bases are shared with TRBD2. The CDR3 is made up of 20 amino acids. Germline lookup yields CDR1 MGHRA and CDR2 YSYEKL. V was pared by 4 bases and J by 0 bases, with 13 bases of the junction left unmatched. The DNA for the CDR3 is TGCGCCAGCAGCCCATTAGGGCTAGCGGGAGGGGAAGGAGCCAAAAACATTCAGTACTTC. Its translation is CASSPLGLAGGEGAKNIQYF.

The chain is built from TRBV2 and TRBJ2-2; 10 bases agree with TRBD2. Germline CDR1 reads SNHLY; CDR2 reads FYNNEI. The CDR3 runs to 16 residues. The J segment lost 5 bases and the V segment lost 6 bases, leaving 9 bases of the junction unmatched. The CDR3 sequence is CASRLSGRGNTGELFF. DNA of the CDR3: TGTGCCAGCAGGCTAAGCGGGAGGGGGAATACCGGGGAGCTGTTTTTT.

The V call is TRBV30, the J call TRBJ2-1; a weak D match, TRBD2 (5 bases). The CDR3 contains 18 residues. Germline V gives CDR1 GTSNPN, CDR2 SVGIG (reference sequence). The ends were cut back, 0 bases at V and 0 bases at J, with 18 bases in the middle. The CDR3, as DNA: TGTGCCTGGAGTGTATTGGTTCTAGCCTCAAACTCCTACAATGAGCAGTTCTTC. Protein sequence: CAWSVLVLASNSYNEQFF.

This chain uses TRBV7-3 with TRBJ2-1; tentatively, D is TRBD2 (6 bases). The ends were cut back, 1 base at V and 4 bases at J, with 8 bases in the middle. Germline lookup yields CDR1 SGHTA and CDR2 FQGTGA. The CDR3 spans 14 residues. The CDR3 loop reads CASSLIAGYNEQFF. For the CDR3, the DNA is TGTGCCAGCAGCTTAATTGCGGGGTACAATGAGCAGTTCTTC.

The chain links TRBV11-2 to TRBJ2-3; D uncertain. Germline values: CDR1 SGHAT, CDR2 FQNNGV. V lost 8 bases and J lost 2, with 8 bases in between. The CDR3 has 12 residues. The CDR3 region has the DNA TGTGCCAGCCTACTATTCACAGATACGCAGTATTTT. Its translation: CASLLFTDTQYF.

The CDR3 coding sequence is TGTGCCAGCAGCTTGCCCCCGACAGGGGGGTTCGAGCAGTACTTC. Its protein is CASSLPPTGGFEQYF. This sequence joins TRBV5-5 and TRBJ2-7; 9 bases agree with TRBD1. The V gene's germline CDR1 is SGHKS and CDR2 YYEKEE (reference sequence). V dropped 1 base and J dropped 6; count of bases not matched to a gene: 8. The CDR3 length is 15 residues.

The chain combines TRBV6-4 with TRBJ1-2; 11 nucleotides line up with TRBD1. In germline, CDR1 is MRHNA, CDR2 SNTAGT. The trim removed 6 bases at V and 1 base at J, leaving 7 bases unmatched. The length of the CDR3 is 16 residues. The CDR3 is CASSRTGGLNNYGYTF. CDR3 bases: TGTGCCAGCAGCCGGACAGGGGGCCTAAATAACTATGGCTACACCTTC.

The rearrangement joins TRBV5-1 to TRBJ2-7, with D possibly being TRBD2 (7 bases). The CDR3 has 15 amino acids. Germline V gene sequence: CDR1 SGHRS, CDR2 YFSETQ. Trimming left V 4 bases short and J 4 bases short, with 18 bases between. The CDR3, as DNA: TGCGCCAGCAGCCTGCAGGGGCGGGGGCCATACGAGCAGTACTTC. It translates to CASSLQGRGPYEQYF.

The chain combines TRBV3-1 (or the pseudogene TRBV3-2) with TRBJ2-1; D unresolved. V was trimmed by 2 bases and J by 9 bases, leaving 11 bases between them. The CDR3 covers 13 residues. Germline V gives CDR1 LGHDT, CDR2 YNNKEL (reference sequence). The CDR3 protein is CASSQTLSGEQFF. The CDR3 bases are TGTGCCAGCAGCCAAACCCTCTCGGGTGAGCAGTTCTTC.

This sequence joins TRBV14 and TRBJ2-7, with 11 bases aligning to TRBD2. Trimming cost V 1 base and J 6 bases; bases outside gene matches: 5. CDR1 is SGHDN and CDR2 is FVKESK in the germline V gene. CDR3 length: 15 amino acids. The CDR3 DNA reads TGTGCCAGCAGCCAAGTCACTAGCGGGAGAGGCGAGCAGTACTTC. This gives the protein CASSQVTSGRGEQYF.

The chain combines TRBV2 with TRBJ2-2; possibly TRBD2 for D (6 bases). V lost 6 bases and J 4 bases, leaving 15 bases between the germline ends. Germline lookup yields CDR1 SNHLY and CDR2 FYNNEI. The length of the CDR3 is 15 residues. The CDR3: CASSPEGLTTGELFF. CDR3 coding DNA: TGTGCCAGCAGCCCAGAGGGACTTACCACCGGGGAGCTGTTTTTT.

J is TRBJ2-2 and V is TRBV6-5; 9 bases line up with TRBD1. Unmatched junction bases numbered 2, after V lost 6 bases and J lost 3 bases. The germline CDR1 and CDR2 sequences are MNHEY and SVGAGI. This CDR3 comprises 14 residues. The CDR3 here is CASSRDRDTGELFF. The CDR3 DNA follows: TGTGCCAGCAGCCGGGACAGGGACACCGGGGAGCTGTTTTTT.